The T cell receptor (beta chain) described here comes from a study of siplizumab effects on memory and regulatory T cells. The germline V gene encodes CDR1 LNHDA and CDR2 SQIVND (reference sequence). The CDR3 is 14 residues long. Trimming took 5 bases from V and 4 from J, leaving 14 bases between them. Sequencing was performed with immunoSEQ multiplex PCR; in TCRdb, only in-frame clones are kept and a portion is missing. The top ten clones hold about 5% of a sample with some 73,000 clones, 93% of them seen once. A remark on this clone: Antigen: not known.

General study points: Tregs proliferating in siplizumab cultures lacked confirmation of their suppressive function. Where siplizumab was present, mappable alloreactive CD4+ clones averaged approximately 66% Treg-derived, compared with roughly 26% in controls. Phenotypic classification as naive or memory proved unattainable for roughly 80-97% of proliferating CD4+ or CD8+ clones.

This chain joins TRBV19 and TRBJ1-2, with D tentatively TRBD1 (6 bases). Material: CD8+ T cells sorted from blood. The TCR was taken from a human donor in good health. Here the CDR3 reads CASSERQVFYGYTF. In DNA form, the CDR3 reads TGTGCCAGTAGTGAAAGACAGGTCTTCTATGGCTACACCTTC.